The sample holds a few counts of the clone carrying this T cell receptor (beta chain). Its target is unknown. V dropped 7 bases and J dropped 7; count of bases not matched to a gene: 10. This CDR3 has 14 amino acids. Germline CDR1 is MDHEN and CDR2 is SYDVKM. Original processing methods: A classifier for distant metastasis in papillary thyroid cancer was constructed using CDR3 differences observed across clinicopathological groups. MiXCR was used by TCRdb to re-call the PCR reads. The V and J calls come from TCRdb's annotation, not from the publication. The sample shows 30,000 to 45,000 clones, roughly 28% of them seen only once. This entry comes from a study of metastatic and nonmetastatic thyroid tumors. On the study more broadly: Across blood and tumor or nodule tissue, repertoires from malignant and benign thyroid patients were compared with one another.

No treatment of any kind had been given to any patient before thyroid surgery. Overall study results and limits: It was reportedly found that TCR beta diversity was significantly higher in malignant thyroid tumors than in benign nodules, a difference seen in both blood and tumor samples.

The TCR comes from a male donor with papillary thyroid cancer or a benign thyroid nodule (not recorded which). Some clones in this sample may be carry-over from other donors' samples. Sequenced material: blood. This rearrangement joins TRBV28 to TRBJ2-1; the match to TRBD1 covers 7 bases. The chain's CDR3 is CASTSTTDRNEQFF. In nucleotides, the CDR3 is TGTGCCAGCACCTCCACCACGGACAGGAATGAGCAGTTCTTC. The full variable domain, with the rest looked up from reference TRBV28 and TRBJ2-1, is DVKVTQSSRYLVKRTGEKVFLECVQDMDHENMFWYRQDPGLGLRLIYFSYDVKMKEKGDIPEGYSVSREKKERFSLILESASTNQTSMYLCASTSTTDRNEQFFGPGTRLTVL.